This T cell receptor beta chain is from a study of CD8 T cells in Susac syndrome. Study-level information: At blood draw, Susac syndrome patients were therapy-naive, on corticosteroids, or on intravenous immunoglobulin alone. Study conclusions and caveats: By the study's own acknowledgment, its TCR sequencing and HLA analysis included relatively few individuals.

Germline loops: CDR1 LGHDT, CDR2 YNNKEL (reference sequence). The V and J ends lost 0 bases and 12 bases respectively, with 9 bases between them. The CDR3 extends over 12 amino acids. With random hexamers, reverse transcription was performed on roughly 0.5 to 1 ug of RNA. MiXCR, run by TCRdb on the immunoSEQ multiplex PCR reads, gives a single entry per CDR3 protein. The table shows more than 100,000 distinct CDR3 sequences, with roughly 94% occurring only once. On this clonotype itself: Its antigen remains unidentified.

This sequence originates from a human donor with Susac syndrome. The gene calls are TRBV3-1 and TRBJ2-1; D is undetermined. Sequencing used CD8+ T cells from PBMCs. CDR3 sequence: CASSQEGKGQFF. The CDR3, as DNA: TGTGCCAGCAGCCAAGAGGGCAAGGGGCAGTTCTTC.